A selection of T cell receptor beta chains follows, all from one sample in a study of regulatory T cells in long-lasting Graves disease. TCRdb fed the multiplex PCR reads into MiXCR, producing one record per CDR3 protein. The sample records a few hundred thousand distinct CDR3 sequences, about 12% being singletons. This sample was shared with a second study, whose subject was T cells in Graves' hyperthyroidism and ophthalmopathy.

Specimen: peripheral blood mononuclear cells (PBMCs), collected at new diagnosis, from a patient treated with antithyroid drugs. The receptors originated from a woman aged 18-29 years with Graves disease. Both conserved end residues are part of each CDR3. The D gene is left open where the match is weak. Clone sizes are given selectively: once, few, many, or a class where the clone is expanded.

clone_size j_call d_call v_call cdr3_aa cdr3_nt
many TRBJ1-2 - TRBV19 CASSPDRFYGYTF TGTGCCAGTAGCCCAGACAGGTTCTATGGCTACACCTTC
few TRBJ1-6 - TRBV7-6 CASSLVAAYNSPLHF TGTGCCAGCAGCTTAGTGGCAGCGTATAATTCACCCCTCCACTTT
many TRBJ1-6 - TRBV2 CASRVAYNSPLHF TGTGCCAGCAGGGTAGCCTATAATTCACCCCTCCACTTT
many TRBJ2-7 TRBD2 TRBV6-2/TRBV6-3 CASSYPKHFSGNYEQYF TGTGCCAGCAGTTACCCTAAACACTTCAGCGGGAACTACGAGCAGTACTTC
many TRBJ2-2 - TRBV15 CATSRDPLGGLSLGELFF TGTGCCACCAGCAGAGATCCCCTCGGCGGGCTTTCGTTGGGGGAGCTGTTTTTT
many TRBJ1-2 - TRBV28 CASSSTPQAPSNYGYTF TGTGCCAGCAGTTCCACCCCCCAGGCCCCGAGCAACTATGGCTACACCTTC
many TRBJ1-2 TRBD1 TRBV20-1 CSAFGQGANGYTF TGCAGTGCCTTTGGACAGGGGGCGAATGGCTACACCTTC
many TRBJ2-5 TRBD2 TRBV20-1 CSARDPGGGLRETQYF TGCAGTGCTAGAGATCCCGGGGGGGGGCTGAGAGAGACCCAGTACTTC
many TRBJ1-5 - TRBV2 CASMTGIEPQHF TGTGCCAGTATGACAGGTATCGAGCCCCAGCATTTT
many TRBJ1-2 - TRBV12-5 CASGLDFRNYTF TGTGCTAGTGGTTTGGATTTCCGAAACTACACCTTC
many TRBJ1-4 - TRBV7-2 CASSLVQLFF TGTGCCAGCAGCTTAGTGCAACTGTTTTTT
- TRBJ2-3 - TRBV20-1 CSARKGPSTDTQYF TGCAGTGCTAGAAAGGGACCGAGCACAGATACGCAGTATTTT
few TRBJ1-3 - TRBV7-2 CASSSAGQRNTIYF TGTGCCAGCAGCTCGGCGGGGCAGAGAAACACCATATATTTT
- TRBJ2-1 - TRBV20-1 CSATIWGEAYNEQFF TGCAGTGCTACCATCTGGGGCGAGGCCTACAATGAGCAGTTCTTC
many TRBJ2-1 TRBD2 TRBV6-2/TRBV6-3 CASINPRASGRASYNEQFF TGTGCCAGCATTAACCCCCGGGCTAGCGGGAGGGCCTCCTACAATGAGCAGTTCTTC
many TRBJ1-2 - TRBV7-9 CASSKRGVDYGYTF TGTGCCAGCAGCAAAAGGGGGGTGGACTATGGCTACACCTTC
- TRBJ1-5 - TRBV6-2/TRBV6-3 CASSYRVDRNQPQHF TGTGCCAGCAGTTACCGTGTCGATAGAAATCAGCCCCAGCATTTT
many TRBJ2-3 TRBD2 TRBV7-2 CASSSFHGGYTDTQYF TGTGCCAGCAGCTCCTTTCACGGGGGGTACACAGATACGCAGTATTTT
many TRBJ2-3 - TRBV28 CASSSLTDPQPDTQYF TGTGCCAGCAGTTCCCTCACAGACCCCCAGCCAGATACGCAGTATTTT
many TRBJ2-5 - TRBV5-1 CASSLRGTEETQYF TGCGCCAGCAGCTTGCGGGGGACCGAAGAGACCCAGTACTTC
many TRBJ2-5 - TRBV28 CASSPSSPLAIWEETQYF TGTGCCAGCAGTCCCTCGTCCCCTCTCGCTATATGGGAGGAGACCCAGTACTTC
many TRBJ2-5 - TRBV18 CASSPPSSRETQYF TGTGCCAGCTCACCACCGAGCAGTCGAGAGACCCAGTACTTC